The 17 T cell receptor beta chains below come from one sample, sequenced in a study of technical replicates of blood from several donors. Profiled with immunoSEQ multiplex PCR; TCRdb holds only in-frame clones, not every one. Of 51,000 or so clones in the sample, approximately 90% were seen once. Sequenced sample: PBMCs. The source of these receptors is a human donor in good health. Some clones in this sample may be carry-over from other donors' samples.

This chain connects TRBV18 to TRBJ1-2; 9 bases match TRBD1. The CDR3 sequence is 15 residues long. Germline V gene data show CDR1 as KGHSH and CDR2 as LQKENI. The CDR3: CAVHGWGQGGYGYTF. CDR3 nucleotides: TGTGCAGTCCACGGCTGGGGACAGGGCGGATATGGCTACACCTTC.

CDR3 bases: TGTGCCAGCAGCCCGGGGTACTTGGGGGAAGCTTTCTTT. Translating gives CASSPGYLGEAFF. The chain carries TRBV7-9 and TRBJ1-1; no clear D. V was trimmed by 5 bases and J by 8 bases, leaving 15 bases between them. The V gene's germline CDR1 is SEHNR and CDR2 FQNEAQ (reference sequence). The CDR3 covers 13 residues. Using reference TRBV7-9 and TRBJ1-1 for the parts outside the CDR3, the full variable domain is DTGVSQNPRHKITKRGQNVTFRCDPISEHNRLYWYRQTLGQGPEFLTYFQNEAQLEKSRLLSDRFSAERPKGSFSTLEIQRTEQGDSAMYLCASSPGYLGEAFFGQGTRLTVV.

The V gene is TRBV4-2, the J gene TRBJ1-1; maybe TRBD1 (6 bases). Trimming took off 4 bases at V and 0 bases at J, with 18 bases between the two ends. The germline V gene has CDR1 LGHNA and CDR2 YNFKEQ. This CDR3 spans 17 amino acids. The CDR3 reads CASSRTAGENMNTEAFF. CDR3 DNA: TGTGCCAGCAGCCGTACGGCAGGGGAGAACATGAACACTGAAGCTTTCTTT.

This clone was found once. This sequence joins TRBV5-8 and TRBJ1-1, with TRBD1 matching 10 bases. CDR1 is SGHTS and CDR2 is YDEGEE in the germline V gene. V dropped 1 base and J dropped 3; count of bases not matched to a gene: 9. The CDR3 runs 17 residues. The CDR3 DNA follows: TGTGCCAGCAGCTTGCGACAGGGGGCGAGGATGTACACTGAAGCTTTCTTT. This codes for CASSLRQGARMYTEAFF. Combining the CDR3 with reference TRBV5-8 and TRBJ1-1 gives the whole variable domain EAGVTQSPTHLIKTRGQQATLRCSPISGHTSVYWYQQALGLGLQFLLWYDEGEERNRGNFPPRFSGRQFPNYSSELNVNALELEDSALYLCASSLRQGARMYTEAFFGQGTRLTVV.

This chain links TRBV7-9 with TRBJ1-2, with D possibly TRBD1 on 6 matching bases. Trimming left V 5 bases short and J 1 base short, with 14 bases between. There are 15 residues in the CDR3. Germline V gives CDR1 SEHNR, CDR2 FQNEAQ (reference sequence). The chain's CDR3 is CASSPWTASNYGYTF. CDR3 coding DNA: TGTGCCAGCAGCCCTTGGACAGCGAGTAACTATGGCTACACCTTC.

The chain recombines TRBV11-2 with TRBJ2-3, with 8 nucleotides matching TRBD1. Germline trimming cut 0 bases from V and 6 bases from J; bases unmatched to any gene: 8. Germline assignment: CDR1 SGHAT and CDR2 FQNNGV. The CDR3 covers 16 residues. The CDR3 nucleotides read TGTGCCAGCAGCTTAGATCAGGGCAGGGGGCTTGATACGCAGTATTTT. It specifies CASSLDQGRGLDTQYF.

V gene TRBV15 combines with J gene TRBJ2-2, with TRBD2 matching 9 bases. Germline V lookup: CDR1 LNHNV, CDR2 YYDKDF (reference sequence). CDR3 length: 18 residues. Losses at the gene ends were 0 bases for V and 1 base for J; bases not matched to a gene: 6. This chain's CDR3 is CATSRDRRAGGNTGELFF. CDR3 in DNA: TGTGCCACCAGCAGAGATCGAAGAGCGGGGGGGAACACCGGGGAGCTGTTTTTT.

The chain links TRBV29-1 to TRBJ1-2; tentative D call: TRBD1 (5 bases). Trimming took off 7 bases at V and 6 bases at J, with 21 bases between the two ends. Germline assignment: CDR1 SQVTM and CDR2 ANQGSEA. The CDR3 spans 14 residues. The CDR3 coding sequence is TGCAGCGGGGGATCGGTAGGGCAGGGAAATGGCTACACCTTC. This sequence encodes CSGGSVGQGNGYTF.

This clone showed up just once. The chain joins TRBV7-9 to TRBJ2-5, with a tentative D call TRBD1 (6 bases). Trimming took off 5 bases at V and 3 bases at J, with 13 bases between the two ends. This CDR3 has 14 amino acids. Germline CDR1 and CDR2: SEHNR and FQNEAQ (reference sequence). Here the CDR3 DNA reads TGTGCCAGCAGCAGAGAGGACAGTAAAGAGACCCAGTACTTC. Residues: CASSREDSKETQYF. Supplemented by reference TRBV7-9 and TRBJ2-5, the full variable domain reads DTGVSQNPRHKITKRGQNVTFRCDPISEHNRLYWYRQTLGQGPEFLTYFQNEAQLEKSRLLSDRFSAERPKGSFSTLEIQRTEQGDSAMYLCASSREDSKETQYFGPGTRLLVL.

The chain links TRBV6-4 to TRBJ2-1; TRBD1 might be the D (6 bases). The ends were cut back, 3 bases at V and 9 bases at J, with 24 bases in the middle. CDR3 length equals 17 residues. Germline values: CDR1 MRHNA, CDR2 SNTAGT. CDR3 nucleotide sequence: TGTGCCAGCAGTGAGGGGAAAAAGACAGGAGGTATAGGTGAGCAGTTCTTC. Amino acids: CASSEGKKTGGIGEQFF.

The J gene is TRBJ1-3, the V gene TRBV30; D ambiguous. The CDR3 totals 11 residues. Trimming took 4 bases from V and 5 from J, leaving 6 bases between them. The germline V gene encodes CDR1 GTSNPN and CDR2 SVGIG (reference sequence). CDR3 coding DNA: TGTGCCTGGAATCTACGAAACACCATATATTTT. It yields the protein CAWNLRNTIYF.

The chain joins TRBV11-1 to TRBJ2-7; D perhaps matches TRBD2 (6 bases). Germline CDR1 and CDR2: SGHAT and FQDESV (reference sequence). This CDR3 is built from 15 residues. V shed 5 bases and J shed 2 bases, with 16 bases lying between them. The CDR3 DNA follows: TGTGCCAGCAGCCAGGAGTCAGGAGGGACCTACGAGCAGTACTTC. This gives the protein CASSQESGGTYEQYF.

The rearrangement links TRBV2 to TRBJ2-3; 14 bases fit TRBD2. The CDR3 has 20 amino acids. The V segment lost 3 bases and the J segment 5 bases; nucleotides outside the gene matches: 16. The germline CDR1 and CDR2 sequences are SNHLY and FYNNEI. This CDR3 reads CASSDLTSGGVLGRVDTQYF. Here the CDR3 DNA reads TGTGCCAGCAGTGATTTGACTAGCGGGGGGGTGCTAGGACGGGTAGATACGCAGTATTTT.

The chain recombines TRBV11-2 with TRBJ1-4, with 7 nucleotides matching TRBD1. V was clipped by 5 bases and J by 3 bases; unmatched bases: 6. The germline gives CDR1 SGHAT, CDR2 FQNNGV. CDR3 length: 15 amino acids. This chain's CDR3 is CASSTRQGPNEKLFF. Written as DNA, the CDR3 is TGTGCCAGCAGCACCAGACAGGGTCCTAATGAAAAACTGTTTTTT.

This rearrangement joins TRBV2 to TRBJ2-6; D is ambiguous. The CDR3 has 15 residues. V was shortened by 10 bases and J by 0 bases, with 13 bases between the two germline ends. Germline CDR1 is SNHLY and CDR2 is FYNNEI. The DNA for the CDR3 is TGTGCCACGACACCGGCACCCTCTGGGGCCAACGTCCTGACTTTC. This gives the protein CATTPAPSGANVLTF. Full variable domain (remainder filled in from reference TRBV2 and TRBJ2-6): EPEVTQTPSHQVTQMGQEVILRCVPISNHLYFYWYRQILGQKVEFLVSFYNNEISEKSEIFDDQFSVERPDGSNFTLKIRSTKLEDSAMYFCATTPAPSGANVLTFGAGSRLTVL.

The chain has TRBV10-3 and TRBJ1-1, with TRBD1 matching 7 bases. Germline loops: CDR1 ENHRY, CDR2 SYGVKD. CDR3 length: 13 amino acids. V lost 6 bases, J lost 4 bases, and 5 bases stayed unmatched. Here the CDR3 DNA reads TGTGCCATCAGGGAACGACAGGGCACTGAAGCTTTCTTT. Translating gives CAIRERQGTEAFF.

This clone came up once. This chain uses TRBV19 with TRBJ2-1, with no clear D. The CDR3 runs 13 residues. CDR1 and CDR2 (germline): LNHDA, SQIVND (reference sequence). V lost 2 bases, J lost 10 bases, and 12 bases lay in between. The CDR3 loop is CASSISRVGEQFF. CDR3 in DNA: TGTGCCAGTAGTATAAGTCGGGTCGGGGAGCAGTTCTTC.